The next 4 T cell receptor beta chains were all read from a single sample in a study of neurological immune-mediated disorders. TCRdb called the 5' RACE reads again in MiXCR, with one record for every CDR3 protein. The data hold fewer than 90,000 distinct CDR3 sequences, with about 9.4% observed a single time. Noted time point: longitudinal time-point 1 (baseline). The sequenced sample consisted of PBMCs. Receptor source: a man aged 30 to 39 in good health.

This sequence joins TRBV20-1 and TRBJ1-5; D is perhaps TRBD1 (5 bases). Trimming cost V 0 bases and J 6 bases, with 15 bases left between them. There are 15 residues in the CDR3. Germline values: CDR1 DFQATT, CDR2 SNEGSKA (reference sequence). The CDR3 nucleotides are TGCAGTGCTAGAGACCTTCAGGGAGGTTTTCAGCCCCAGCATTTT. Residues: CSARDLQGGFQPQHF.

This chain uses TRBV20-1 with TRBJ2-3; 9 nucleotides line up with TRBD2. This CDR3 contains 15 residues. Germline assignment: CDR1 DFQATT and CDR2 SNEGSKA (reference sequence). V trimming: 6 bases; J trimming: 2 bases; junction bases outside the gene matches: 9. CDR3 DNA: TGCAGTGCCACTTCCGGGACTAGCATCACAGATACGCAGTATTTT. It is translated as CSATSGTSITDTQYF.

The chain couples TRBV29-1 to TRBJ2-7; D perhaps matches TRBD1 (6 bases). The germline CDR1 and CDR2 sequences are SQVTM and ANQGSEA. Trimming stripped 5 bases from V and 1 base from J, with 15 bases between. The length of the CDR3 is 14 residues. In nucleotides, the CDR3 is TGCAGCGTTAACCTCCAGGGGATTTCCTACGAGCAGTACTTC. Protein product: CSVNLQGISYEQYF.

This clonotype was observed at least ten times. The V and J genes are TRBV5-1 and TRBJ2-6, with 12 bases identical to TRBD1. The CDR3 has 18 residues. The J segment lost 2 bases and the V segment lost 1 base, leaving 4 bases of the junction unmatched. Germline assignment: CDR1 SGHRS and CDR2 YFSETQ. CDR3 DNA: TGCGCCAGCAGCTTGAGGGGACAGGGGGCCGCTGGGGCCAACGTCCTGACTTTC. It is translated as CASSLRGQGAAGANVLTF.